Following are 17 T cell receptor beta chains from one sample sequenced in a study of T cell repertoires in cytomegalovirus infection. The antigens for these receptors are not known. TCRdb independently ran MiXCR on the reads; one entry per CDR3 protein. The sample shows around 200,000 distinct CDR3 sequences, less than 50% of them seen only once. The material was CD8+ T cells from cultured PBMCs, obtained from culture after CMV antigen stimulation. The origin of the receptors is a human donor in good health (CMV status not recorded). Some clones in this sample may be carry-over from other donors' samples.

This clonotype was counted a single time. The chain employs TRBV28 and TRBJ1-3; D not resolved. The CDR3 spans 19 residues. Germline lookup yields CDR1 MDHEN and CDR2 SYDVKM. V gave up 5 bases and J gave up 0 bases, with 23 bases separating them. The CDR3 DNA reads as TGTGCCAGCAGTCCGTACCCGCCTTCTGAGAGTGACTCTGGAAACACCATATATTTT. Residues: CASSPYPPSESDSGNTIYF.

The rearrangement joins TRBV7-9 to TRBJ2-3; maybe TRBD2 (6 bases). V lost 0 bases and J 1 base, leaving 8 bases between the germline ends. This CDR3 region has 15 residues. Germline-derived CDR1 and CDR2 are SEHNR and FQNEAQ (reference sequence). CDR3 sequence reads: CASSLAPGGTDTQYF. Here the CDR3 DNA reads TGTGCCAGCAGCTTAGCGCCGGGGGGCACAGATACGCAGTATTTT.

This clonotype was observed a handful of times. At one end the junction does not follow the germline gene, possibly because of a read error. V usage is TRBV7-7 and J usage is TRBJ2-7; 7 bases align to TRBD1. From germline, CDR1 is SSHAT and CDR2 FNYEAQ (reference sequence). The CDR3 has 14 amino acids. This chain's CDR3 is CASSPSQGPYEQYF. In DNA form, the CDR3 reads TGTGCTAGCAGCCCGTCACAGGGGCCCTACGAGCAGTACTTC.

The J gene is TRBJ2-2, the V gene TRBV27; either TRBD1 or TRBD2 may fit D (6 bases each). Trimming took off 7 bases at V and 6 bases at J, with 9 bases between the two ends. This CDR3 has 12 amino acids. In germline, CDR1 is MNHEY, CDR2 SMNVEV (reference sequence). This CDR3 is CASMGGAGELFF. The CDR3 DNA reads as TGTGCCAGCATGGGGGGCGCCGGGGAGCTGTTTTTT.

This clonotype was seen repeatedly, ten times or more. This chain connects TRBV7-6 to TRBJ2-7; the D gene is possibly TRBD2 (6 bases). The CDR3 has 13 residues. Trimming took off 5 bases at V and 4 bases at J, with 12 bases between the two ends. Germline V gene lookup returns CDR1 SGHVS and CDR2 FNYEAQ. For the CDR3, the DNA is TGTGCCAGCAGCCCTGGGGGAGGATACGAGCAGTACTTC. Translating it yields CASSPGGGYEQYF.

In its sample, this clonotype was seen a few times. This sequence joins TRBV7-8 and TRBJ2-1; D may be TRBD1 (6 bases). Trimming pared 5 bases from V and 5 bases from J, leaving 19 bases between. CDR3 length: 16 amino acids. Germline loops: CDR1 SGHVS, CDR2 FQNEAQ. Here the CDR3 DNA reads TGTGCCAGCAGCCCATTCGCTGTCGGACAGAACAATGAGCAGTTCTTC. Encoded protein: CASSPFAVGQNNEQFF.

The chain has TRBV24-1 and TRBJ2-5, with D possibly being TRBD1 (6 bases). CDR3 length equals 13 residues. V was clipped by 8 bases and J by 0 bases, with 9 bases between them. The germline gives CDR1 KGHDR, CDR2 SFDVKD. The CDR3 DNA reads as TGTGCCACCATGGGACACGACCAAGAGACCCAGTACTTC. Its protein is CATMGHDQETQYF.

There are many counts of this clonotype. This sequence joins TRBV7-8 and TRBJ2-7, with 12 bases identical to TRBD2. The CDR3 sequence is 15 residues long. Germline values: CDR1 SGHVS, CDR2 FQNEAQ. J gave up 7 bases and V 4 bases, and 8 bases lay outside the gene matches. CDR3 region: CASSSSASGREEQYF. In DNA form, the CDR3 reads TGTGCCAGCAGCTCCTCCGCTAGCGGGAGGGAGGAGCAGTACTTC.

This clonotype was detected only a few times. The rearrangement links TRBV7-8 to TRBJ2-7, with 9 bases that match TRBD1. The V segment lost 0 bases and the J segment 6 bases; nucleotides outside the gene matches: 6. The germline V gene encodes CDR1 SGHVS and CDR2 FQNEAQ. The CDR3 spans 15 residues. In DNA form, the CDR3 reads TGTGCCAGCAGCTTAGCTCGGGACAGGGACTCCGAGCAGTACTTC. Protein sequence: CASSLARDRDSEQYF.

This clonotype showed up many times. The chain recombines TRBV10-3 with TRBJ2-1; 8 bases align to TRBD2. Germline CDR1 ENHRY, CDR2 SYGVKD. V shed 3 bases and J 12 bases; nucleotides not matched to a gene: 7. The CDR3 consists of 13 residues. CDR3 DNA sequence: TGTGCCATCAGTGACGGAGAAGGACTAGCGCAGTTCTTC. Its protein is CAISDGEGLAQFF.

CDR3 coding DNA: TGTGCCAGCAGGCGGGGGTGGCGGGAAGGGGTAGAGACCCAGTACTTC. Translation: CASRRGWREGVETQYF. The chain carries TRBV7-2 and TRBJ2-5; 7 bases match TRBD2. Germline lookup yields CDR1 SGHTA and CDR2 FQGNSA. This CDR3 is built from 16 residues. V lost 6 bases and J lost 4; bases outside the gene matches: 14. Looking up the rest from reference TRBV7-2 and TRBJ2-5 gives the full variable domain: GAGVSQSPSNKVTEKGKDVELRCDPISGHTALYWYRQSLGQGLEFLIYFQGNSAPDKSGLPSDRFSAERTGGSVSTLTIQRTQQEDSAVYLCASRRGWREGVETQYFGPGTRLLVL.

V usage is TRBV7-4 and J usage is TRBJ2-2; TRBD1 matches at 9 bases. This CDR3 has 17 residues. V trimming: 10 bases; J trimming: 5 bases; junction bases outside the gene matches: 17. The germline V gene encodes CDR1 SGHVT and CDR2 SQSDAQ. CDR3 sequence (DNA): TGTGCCACCCACGCAGCCCGACGGGACAGGGATACCGGGGAGCTGTTTTTT. Its translation: CATHAARRDRDTGELFF.

The genes are TRBV18 and TRBJ1-1; D might be TRBD1 (5 bases). Per germline, CDR1 KGHSH and CDR2 LQKENI. The CDR3 sequence is 15 residues long. The V and J ends lost 3 bases and 2 bases respectively, with 13 bases between them. Here the CDR3 DNA reads TGTGCCAGCTCACCTTCCGGACAAAGAAACACTGAAGCTTTCTTT. It specifies CASSPSGQRNTEAFF.

The gene calls are TRBV29-1 and TRBJ2-5, with D perhaps matching TRBD1 (5 bases). Trimming removed 0 bases at V and 4 bases at J, with 15 bases between. CDR3 length: 15 amino acids. From germline, CDR1 is SQVTM and CDR2 ANQGSEA. The CDR3 coding sequence is TGCAGCGTTGAAGAAGCAGGGAATAGAGGAGAGACCCAGTACTTC. This encodes CSVEEAGNRGETQYF.

The CDR3 loop reads CSVAGSVYGYTF. The CDR3 DNA is TGCAGCGTTGCCGGCAGCGTCTATGGCTACACCTTC. This chain joins TRBV29-1 and TRBJ1-2; no clear D gene. V gave up 4 bases and J gave up 4 bases, with 10 bases separating them. This CDR3 is built from 12 residues. Germline lookup yields CDR1 SQVTM and CDR2 ANQGSEA.

The rearrangement uses TRBV6-8 and TRBJ2-7, with 10 bases aligning to TRBD2. Losses at the gene ends were 6 bases for V and 3 bases for J; bases not matched to a gene: 8. The CDR3 runs 15 residues. The germline V gene encodes CDR1 MNHGY and CDR2 SAAAGT. In DNA, the CDR3 is TGTGCCAGCAGACCCCGGACTAGCGGAATCTACGAGCAGTACTTC. Translating it yields CASRPRTSGIYEQYF.

The V gene is TRBV20-1, the J gene TRBJ1-1; no definite D call. Deletions cut 2 bases from V and 3 bases from J, with 4 bases between. The CDR3 has 11 amino acids. From germline, CDR1 is DFQATT and CDR2 SNEGSKA (reference sequence). As DNA, the CDR3 is TGCAGTGCTAGACTTTACACTGAAGCTTTCTTT. Encoded protein: CSARLYTEAFF.